This T cell receptor (beta chain) came from a study of blood T cell repertoires in COVID-19. Background on the study: T cells, B-cell-depleted T cells, or PBMCs provided the cDNA or gDNA that served as material.

Method: immunoSEQ multiplex PCR; TCRdb's copy keeps in-frame clones and lacks some. The sample has some 150,000 clones, 65% to 85% seen once. The germline V gene has CDR1 MDHEN and CDR2 SYDVKM. V gave up 8 bases and J gave up 2 bases, with 12 bases separating them. The CDR3 is made up of 13 amino acids. This chain connects TRBV28 to TRBJ1-2; D remains ambiguous. Material for sequencing was peripheral blood. This TCR was sampled from an elderly woman with acute or convalescent COVID-19. CDR3 sequence (DNA): TGTGCCAGCGTCCGGGGAAACAACTATGGCTACACCTTC. Translation gives CASVRGNNYGYTF.